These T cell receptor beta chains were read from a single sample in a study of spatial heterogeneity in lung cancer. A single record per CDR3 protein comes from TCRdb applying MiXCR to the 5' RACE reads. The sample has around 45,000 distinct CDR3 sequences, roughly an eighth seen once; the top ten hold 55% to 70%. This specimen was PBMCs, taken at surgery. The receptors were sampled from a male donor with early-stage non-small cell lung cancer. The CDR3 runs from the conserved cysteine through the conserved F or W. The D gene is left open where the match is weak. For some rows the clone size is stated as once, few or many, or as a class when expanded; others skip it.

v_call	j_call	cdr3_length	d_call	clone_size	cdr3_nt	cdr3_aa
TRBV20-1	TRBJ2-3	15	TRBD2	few	TGCAGTGCTAGAGGGCAAGCGGGAGTTACAGATACGCAGTATTTT	CSARGQAGVTDTQYF
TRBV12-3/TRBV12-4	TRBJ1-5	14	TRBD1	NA	TGTGCCAGCAGCCGCGCGGGACAGTATCAGCCCCAGCATTTT	CASSRAGQYQPQHF
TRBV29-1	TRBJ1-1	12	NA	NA	TGCAGCGGTGACACTATGAACACTGAAGCTTTCTTT	CSGDTMNTEAFF
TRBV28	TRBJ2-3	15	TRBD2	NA	TGTGCCAGCAGTTCAGCGGGAGGGAGCACAGATACGCAGTATTTT	CASSSAGGSTDTQYF
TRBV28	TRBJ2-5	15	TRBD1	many	TGTGCCAGCAGACCCGCGGGACAGGGTGTAGAGACCCAGTACTTC	CASRPAGQGVETQYF
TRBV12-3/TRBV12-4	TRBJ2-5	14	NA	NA	TGTGCCAGCAGTTTGGGTCTGCGAGATTGGACCCAGTACTTC	CASSLGLRDWTQYF
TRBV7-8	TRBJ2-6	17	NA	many	TGTGCCAGCAGCTTAGGCCCCTTTAGCTCTGGGGCCAACGTCCTGACTTTC	CASSLGPFSSGANVLTF
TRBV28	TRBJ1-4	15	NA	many	TGTGCCAGCACCCTGCGCCGCGGTTCGGATGAAAAACTGTTTTTT	CASTLRRGSDEKLFF
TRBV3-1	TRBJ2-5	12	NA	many	TGTGCCAGCAGCCCAAGGATAGAGACCCAGTACTTC	CASSPRIETQYF
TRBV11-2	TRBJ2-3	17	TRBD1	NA	TGTGCCAGCAGAAGACGGGCAGGGGGCCTTTTCACGGATACGCAGTATTTT	CASRRRAGGLFTDTQYF
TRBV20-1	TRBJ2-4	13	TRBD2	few	TGCAGTGCCCAGGGACTAGCGGGAGTAATTCAGTACTTC	CSAQGLAGVIQYF
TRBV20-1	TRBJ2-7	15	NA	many	TGCAGTGCTCGAGCTCACAGGGGGGGGAACTACGAGCAGTACTTC	CSARAHRGGNYEQYF
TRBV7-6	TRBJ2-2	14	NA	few	TGTGCCAGCAGCTTAGTTCGGAGCGCCGGGGAGCTGTTTTTT	CASSLVRSAGELFF
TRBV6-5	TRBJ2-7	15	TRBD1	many	TGTGCCAGCAGTATGCGGCGGGACAGGGCCCGCGAGCAGTACTTC	CASSMRRDRAREQYF
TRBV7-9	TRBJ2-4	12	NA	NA	TGTGCCAGCAGGGACCCCGGGTCCCCGGGGAACTTC	CASRDPGSPGNF
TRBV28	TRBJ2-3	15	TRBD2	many	TGTGCCAGCAGTGTGACTAGCGGGAGGATAGATACGCAGTATTTT	CASSVTSGRIDTQYF
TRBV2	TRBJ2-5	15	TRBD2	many	TGTGCCAGCACTCCGGGGCCTAGCGGACAAGAGACCCAGTACTTC	CASTPGPSGQETQYF
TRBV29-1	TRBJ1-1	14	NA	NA	TGCAGCCTCCTTGCTGGATCTATGAACACTGAAGCTTTCTTT	CSLLAGSMNTEAFF
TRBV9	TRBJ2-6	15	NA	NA	TGTGCCAGCAGCGATTTCCTCTCTGGGGCCAACGTCCTGACTTTC	CASSDFLSGANVLTF
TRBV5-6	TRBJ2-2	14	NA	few	TGTGCCAGCAGGCGTGACAGTATCACCGGGGAGCTGTTTTTT	CASRRDSITGELFF
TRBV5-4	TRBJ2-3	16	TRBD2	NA	TGTGCCAGCAGCCAAGGGAGGGCGCGGGAGGCCGATACGCAGTATTTT	CASSQGRAREADTQYF
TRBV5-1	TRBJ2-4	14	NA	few	TGCGCCAGCAGCTTGGGGACAGCAGAAAACATTCAGTACTTC	CASSLGTAENIQYF
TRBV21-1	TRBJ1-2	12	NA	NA	TGTGCCAGCAGCAAAGACGAAGCTGGCTACACCTTC	CASSKDEAGYTF
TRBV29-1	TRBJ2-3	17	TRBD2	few	TGCAGCGTTGAATTACTAGCGGGGCCGGGGGGCACAGATACGCAGTATTTT	CSVELLAGPGGTDTQYF
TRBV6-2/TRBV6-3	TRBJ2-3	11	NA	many	TGTGCCAGCAGTTATGAGGATACGCAGTATTTT	CASSYEDTQYF
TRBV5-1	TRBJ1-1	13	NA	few	TGCGCCAGCAGCGAGGTTATGAACACTGAAGCTTTCTTT	CASSEVMNTEAFF